This TCR beta chain is from a study of shared clonotypes between healthy human individuals. Turning to this clone: What it binds is unknown. Germline is not matched at one junction end, which may reflect a read error.

Some clones are missing from TCRdb's copy, which holds only in-frame ones; the method was immunoSEQ multiplex PCR. The table records nearly 1,000,000 clones, 76% of them present only once. Study outcomes and limitations: Sampling involved blood alone; tissue repertoires likely differ. Non-shared clonotypes were found to have lower generation probabilities than the clonotypes that were shared by all four of the sorted-subset donors.

This receptor was taken from a man aged 18 to 35 in good health. Material: memory CD4+ T cells sorted from blood. Subset: CD45RA-negative fraction.

The CDR3 nucleotides are TGTGCTAGCAGCCCGGACCGAGGCACAGATACGCAGTATTTT. Amino acid sequence: CASSPDRGTDTQYF. The chain is built from TRBV7-7 and TRBJ2-3; D is unclear. This CDR3 has 14 amino acids. Germline-derived CDR1 and CDR2 are SSHAT and FNYEAQ (reference sequence).